The 29 T cell receptor beta chains below all came from one sample that was sequenced in a study of breast tumors, draining lymph nodes, adjacent tissues. Axillary draining lymph nodes of breast cancer patients supplied the node samples. MiXCR, run by TCRdb on the multiplex PCR reads, gives a single entry per CDR3 protein. The data show around 230,000 distinct CDR3 sequences, with about 30% seen just once and more than 1.3% held by the top ten. The sample consisted of axillary lymph node tissue. The source is a female donor with breast cancer. Some clones in this sample may be carry-over from other donors' samples.

This clonotype was observed many times. This chain joins TRBV30 and TRBJ1-3; no reliable D call. This CDR3 has 14 residues. V was clipped by 8 bases and J by 2 bases, with 16 bases between them. CDR1 GTSNPN and CDR2 SVGIG come from the germline V gene (reference sequence). CDR3 protein: CAGKSGLTGNTIYF. For the CDR3, the DNA is TGTGCCGGAAAGTCCGGGTTAACTGGAAACACCATATATTTT.

This clonotype appeared many times. This chain links TRBV9 with TRBJ2-2; D gene ambiguous. The length of the CDR3 is 14 residues. The germline gives CDR1 SGDLS, CDR2 YYNGEE. The V end lost 0 bases, the J end lost 4 bases, and 7 bases lay between the germline ends. The chain's CDR3 is CASSVEQFTGELFF. The CDR3 DNA follows: TGTGCCAGCAGCGTAGAACAGTTCACCGGGGAGCTGTTTTTT.

V gene TRBV13 combines with J gene TRBJ2-7, with 7 bases matching TRBD2. The J segment lost 6 bases and the V segment lost 8 bases, leaving 4 bases of the junction unmatched. Germline values: CDR1 PRHDT, CDR2 FYEKMQ (reference sequence). This CDR3 region has 11 residues. CDR3 DNA: TGTGCCAGCGGCGGGAGAGGCGAGCAGTACTTC. It is translated as CASGGRGEQYF.

This clonotype has ten or more counts. The chain combines TRBV7-9 with TRBJ2-5; 14 bases are shared with TRBD2. Germline V gene data show CDR1 as SEHNR and CDR2 as FQNEAQ (reference sequence). The V segment lost 5 bases and the J segment 4 bases; nucleotides outside the gene matches: 12. The CDR3 length is 18 residues. The CDR3 DNA is TGTGCCAGCAGCCGTGGGACTAGCGGGAGAGACCGGCTAGAGACCCAGTACTTC. Translated: CASSRGTSGRDRLETQYF.

This clonotype was observed at least ten times. This sequence joins TRBV20-1 and TRBJ2-7; D uncertain. Trimming stripped 3 bases from V and 3 bases from J, with 6 bases between. Germline V gene lookup returns CDR1 DFQATT and CDR2 SNEGSKA (reference sequence). CDR3 length equals 11 residues. In DNA form, the CDR3 reads TGCAGTGCTAGTGGAGACTACGAGCAGTACTTC. Translating it yields CSASGDYEQYF.

Remarks on this clonotype: Mismatch with germline at one junction end may stem from a read error. The V gene is TRBV18, the J gene TRBJ2-7, with TRBD2 matching 9 bases. The CDR3 loop spans 15 amino acids. The V gene's germline CDR1 is KGHSH and CDR2 LQKENI. CDR3 coding DNA: TGTGCCAGCTCACCGGCTAGCGGGAACGCCTACGAGCAGTGCTTC. It yields the protein CASSPASGNAYEQCF.

In its sample, this clonotype was seen a few times. The rearrangement links TRBV28 to TRBJ2-3; the D is unclear. The CDR3 loop spans 14 amino acids. Looked up from germline, CDR1 is MDHEN and CDR2 is SYDVKM. The germline V and J ends were trimmed by 5 bases and 0 bases, with 9 bases remaining between them. The CDR3 here is CASSVRTSTDTQYF. The CDR3 coding sequence is TGTGCCAGCAGTGTCCGCACTAGCACAGATACGCAGTATTTT. Filled out from reference TRBV28 and TRBJ2-3, the complete variable domain reads DVKVTQSSRYLVKRTGEKVFLECVQDMDHENMFWYRQDPGLGLRLIYFSYDVKMKEKGDIPEGYSVSREKKERFSLILESASTNQTSMYLCASSVRTSTDTQYFGPGTRLTVL.

This clonotype was seen at least ten times. The rearrangement links TRBV30 to TRBJ1-6, with D unclear. The CDR3 sequence is 11 residues long. Trimming removed 2 bases at V and 10 bases at J, with 6 bases between. CDR1 GTSNPN and CDR2 SVGIG come from the germline V gene (reference sequence). The CDR3 DNA is TGTGCCTGGAGTTTGCGGTCACCCCTCCACTTT. This sequence encodes CAWSLRSPLHF.

The chain combines TRBV29-1 with TRBJ1-5; TRBD1 matches at 7 bases. This CDR3 spans 14 amino acids. J gave up 4 bases and V 6 bases, and 9 bases lay outside the gene matches. Germline CDR1 and CDR2: SQVTM and ANQGSEA. CDR3: CSVTPGGRNQPQHF. The CDR3 nucleotides read TGCAGCGTAACCCCAGGGGGAAGGAATCAGCCCCAGCATTTT.

This clonotype occurred a few times. The genes are TRBV25-1 and TRBJ2-3; 7 bases map to TRBD2. Germline CDR1 MGHDK, CDR2 SYGVNS. This CDR3 has 17 residues. Trimming cost V 6 bases and J 2 bases; bases outside gene matches: 14. The CDR3 coding sequence is TGTGCCAGCAGAGATTCCGGGGGGTTAGGCACCACAGATACGCAGTATTTT. It yields the protein CASRDSGGLGTTDTQYF.

This clonotype was seen many times. The V gene is TRBV20-1, the J gene TRBJ2-1; TRBD2 aligns across 7 bases. With V trimmed by 6 bases and J by 3 bases, 8 bases remained unmatched. This CDR3 is built from 14 residues. Per the germline V gene, CDR1 is DFQATT and CDR2 is SNEGSKA (reference sequence). CDR3: CSAPPGTNYNEQFF. CDR3 DNA: TGCAGTGCACCCCCCGGGACTAACTACAATGAGCAGTTCTTC.

This clonotype has ten or more counts. At one end, the junction sequence differs from germline, possibly due to a read error. V gene TRBV6-6 combines with J gene TRBJ2-7; 9 nucleotides line up with TRBD2. The germline V gene has CDR1 MNHNY and CDR2 SVGAGI (reference sequence). This CDR3 is 18 amino acids long. As DNA, the CDR3 is TGTGCCAGCAGTCACTCGACGTATAAGGCGGGAGGGGGGCACGAGCAGTACTTC. Encoded protein: CASSHSTYKAGGGHEQYF.

A remark on this clonotype: At one end the junction does not follow the germline gene, possibly because of a read error. The V and J genes are TRBV7-2 and TRBJ2-4, with 7 bases identical to TRBD1. The CDR3 runs 15 residues. Germline CDR1 SGHTA, CDR2 FQGNSA. The CDR3 bases are TGTGCCAGCAGCCCCCAGGGACAGATTAAAAACATTCAGCACTTC. This encodes CASSPQGQIKNIQHF.

Comments on this clonotype: This clone may be a read error of a much larger clone one base away. This chain connects TRBV25-1 to TRBJ2-2; D possibly corresponds to TRBD2 (5 bases). CDR3 length: 12 residues. Germline V CDR1 and CDR2: MGHDK, SYGVNS. CDR3 residues: CASSKINGKLFF. The CDR3 DNA reads TGTGCCAGCTCGAAGATCAACGGGAAGCTGTTTTTT.

The V and J genes are TRBV20-1 and TRBJ2-2; D perhaps matches TRBD2 (5 bases). The V end was cut by 3 bases, the J end by 3 bases, with 11 bases between. This CDR3 spans 14 amino acids. Germline CDR1 DFQATT, CDR2 SNEGSKA (reference sequence). As DNA, the CDR3 is TGCAGTGCTAGCGCGGGCCAAGACACCGGGGAGCTGTTTTTT. It encodes CSASAGQDTGELFF.

In its sample, this clonotype was seen many times. The genes are TRBV3-1 and TRBJ2-2, with TRBD2 matching 11 bases. V shed 3 bases, J shed 4 bases, and the junction held 4 bases outside the gene matches. The CDR3 has 16 residues. From germline, CDR1 is LGHDT and CDR2 YNNKEL (reference sequence). The CDR3 coding sequence is TGTGCCAGCAGCCAGGACGGGACTAGCGGCACCGGGGAGCTGTTTTTT. It yields the protein CASSQDGTSGTGELFF. Full variable domain (missing parts from reference TRBV3-1 and TRBJ2-2): DTAVSQTPKYLVTQMGNDKSIKCEQNLGHDTMYWYKQDSKKFLKIMFSYNNKELIINETVPNRFSPKSPDKAHLNLHINSLELGDSAVYFCASSQDGTSGTGELFFGEGSRLTVL.

Regarding this clonotype: The CDR3 ends on some other residue instead of the conserved phenylalanine or tryptophan, so this is likely a read error. Because the CDR3's place on the DNA is in doubt, the DNA is left out and the CDR3 is given as listed by TCRdb. The rearrangement uses TRBV12-3 or TRBV12-4 and TRBJ2-3. The length of the CDR3 is 11 amino acids, counting both ends. CDR3 protein: CASSFAEISVR.

This clonotype was found many times. This chain links TRBV11-2 with TRBJ2-3, with 10 bases aligning to TRBD2. Trimming took 4 bases from V and 3 from J; bases not matched to a gene: 4. The CDR3 consists of 15 residues. Germline loops: CDR1 SGHAT, CDR2 FQNNGV. CDR3 coding DNA: TGTGCCAGCAGCTCGAGTAGCGGGAGGACAGATACGCAGTATTTT. Translation: CASSSSSGRTDTQYF. The full variable domain, completed using reference TRBV11-2 and TRBJ2-3, is EAGVAQSPRYKIIEKRQSVAFWCNPISGHATLYWYQQILGQGPKLLIQFQNNGVVDDSQLPKDRFSAERLKGVDSTLKIQPAKLEDSAVYLCASSSSSGRTDTQYFGPGTRLTVL.

This clonotype was counted at least ten times. This chain links TRBV3-1 with TRBJ2-1; 7 nucleotides line up with TRBD2. CDR1 and CDR2 (germline): LGHDT, YNNKEL (reference sequence). V lost 0 bases and J lost 4; bases outside the gene matches: 9. The CDR3 runs to 17 residues. CDR3 coding DNA: TGTGCCAGCAGCCAAGATTGGGCTAGCGGCACATACAATGAGCAGTTCTTC. Translating it yields CASSQDWASGTYNEQFF.

This clonotype was observed many times. The rearrangement joins TRBV15 to TRBJ2-3; D call uncertain. The CDR3 covers 13 residues. CDR1 is LNHNV and CDR2 is YYDKDF in the germline V gene (reference sequence). Trimming took off 1 base at V and 3 bases at J, with 5 bases between the two ends. As DNA, the CDR3 is TGTGCCACCAGCAGAGGTGGGACAGATACGCAGTATTTT. This codes for CATSRGGTDTQYF.

In its sample, this clonotype was seen many times. The V call is TRBV6-5, the J call TRBJ2-6; D is perhaps TRBD2 (5 bases). The germline V and J ends were trimmed by 0 bases and 0 bases, with 12 bases remaining between them. Germline values: CDR1 MNHEY, CDR2 SVGAGI. The CDR3 has 18 amino acids. CDR3 sequence: CASSYSGGTPSGANVLTF. Here the CDR3 DNA reads TGTGCCAGCAGTTACTCAGGAGGCACCCCCTCTGGGGCCAACGTCCTGACTTTC.

This clonotype appeared many times. This chain uses TRBV19 with TRBJ2-5; 9 bases fit TRBD1. The CDR3 is made up of 16 amino acids. Trimming cost V 5 bases and J 5 bases; bases outside gene matches: 12. Per germline, CDR1 LNHDA and CDR2 SQIVND (reference sequence). Here the CDR3 reads CASSFSGTGRYETQYF. As DNA, the CDR3 is TGTGCCAGTAGTTTCTCCGGGACAGGGAGGTATGAGACCCAGTACTTC.

This clonotype was seen at least ten times. The genes are TRBV20-1 and TRBJ1-2; 7 bases agree with TRBD1. Germline lookup yields CDR1 DFQATT and CDR2 SNEGSKA (reference sequence). The CDR3 has 14 residues. With 5 bases clipped from V and 4 bases from J, the junction kept 10 bases outside the gene matches. The CDR3 region has the DNA TGCAGTGCTGATACAGGGGTTTTAGGCTATGGCTACACCTTC. Amino acid sequence: CSADTGVLGYGYTF.

This clonotype was seen repeatedly, ten times or more. The rearrangement uses TRBV7-9 and TRBJ2-1; TRBD2 aligns across 11 bases. CDR1 and CDR2 (germline): SEHNR, FQNEAQ (reference sequence). There are 14 residues in the CDR3. J lost 8 bases, V lost 3 bases, and 3 bases had no gene match. The CDR3 loop reads CASSFSGRGDEQFF. CDR3 nucleotides: TGTGCCAGCAGCTTTAGCGGGAGGGGCGATGAGCAGTTCTTC. Full variable domain (missing parts from reference TRBV7-9 and TRBJ2-1): DTGVSQNPRHKITKRGQNVTFRCDPISEHNRLYWYRQTLGQGPEFLTYFQNEAQLEKSRLLSDRFSAERPKGSFSTLEIQRTEQGDSAMYLCASSFSGRGDEQFFGPGTRLTVL.

This clonotype was recorded at least ten times. In DNA form, the CDR3 reads TGTGCCAGCACCCCACAGGGGGCTTCTGGAAACACCATATATTTT. This codes for CASTPQGASGNTIYF. This chain links TRBV5-5 with TRBJ1-3; 9 bases agree with TRBD1. Trimming at V came to 6 bases and at J to 1 base, leaving 5 bases not matched to a gene. CDR1 and CDR2 (germline): SGHKS, YYEKEE (reference sequence). This CDR3 region has 15 residues.

This clonotype occurred many times. This sequence joins TRBV29-1 and TRBJ1-3; D is ambiguous. The germline gives CDR1 SQVTM, CDR2 ANQGSEA. The CDR3 totals 12 residues. The CDR3 spells CSIGGAGNTIYF. As DNA, the CDR3 is TGCAGTATAGGAGGCGCCGGAAACACCATATATTTT.

This clonotype has a count of ten or more. The chain employs TRBV12-5 and TRBJ1-2, with 8 positions matching TRBD1. CDR1 is LGHNT, CDR2 FRNRAP, per germline. Germline trimming cut 7 bases from V and 5 bases from J; bases unmatched to any gene: 6. The CDR3 covers 13 residues. The CDR3 nucleotides read TGTGCTAGTGATCGACAGGGGAGGTATGGCTACACCTTC. Translated: CASDRQGRYGYTF.

This clonotype was seen a few times. A single base separates this from a much larger clone, so it may be a read error. The gene calls are TRBV12-3 or TRBV12-4 and TRBJ2-1; TRBD1 is a possible D gene (5 bases). CDR3 length: 12 residues. V lost 3 bases and J lost 8, with 8 bases in between. CDR3 protein: CASSFDRHEQFF. The CDR3 region has the DNA TGTGCCAGCAGTTTCGACAGACATGAGCAGTTCTTC.

A note on this clonotype: With a much larger clone just one base away, this may be a read error. Here the CDR3 reads CASSQGWRIGSTIYF. DNA of the CDR3: TGTGCCAGCAGCCAAGGATGGCGGATTGGAAGCACCATATATTTT. The rearrangement uses TRBV3-1 and TRBJ1-3; D is uncertain. Per the germline V gene, CDR1 is LGHDT and CDR2 is YNNKEL (reference sequence). The CDR3 runs 15 residues.